The present T cell receptor (beta chain) was sequenced within a study of T-cell reconstitution after alpha-beta-depleted transplantation in children. General study results and limits: Reportedly, alpha-beta T cells present about two months post-transplant originated from several hundred expanded clones of graft origin. Most T-cell counts and diversity one year after the transplant came from T cells that were newly produced.

V was pared by 4 bases and J by 4 bases, with 4 bases of the junction left unmatched. The length of the CDR3 is 14 residues. As to this clonotype: Antigen unknown.

For TCRbeta, the library was prepared with unique molecular identifiers. TCRdb fed the PCR reads into MiXCR, producing one record per CDR3 protein. This table holds 300,000 to 400,000 distinct CDR3 sequences, approximately 23% found once. The sample was PBMCs, mostly from graft donor cells, taken 180 days after TCRalphabeta/CD19-depleted stem cell transplant. The TCR comes from a male patient under 18 who had a stem cell transplant for acute lymphoblastic leukemia, so the T cells may come from the graft donor. The chain carries TRBV12-3 or TRBV12-4 and TRBJ2-7; 10 nucleotides match TRBD1. CDR3 protein: CASSWDRGSYEQYF. CDR3 bases: TGTGCCAGCAGTTGGGACAGGGGATCGTACGAGCAGTACTTC.